Listed below are T cell receptor beta chains from one sample, sequenced in a study of siplizumab effects on memory and regulatory T cells. TCRdb's copy holds only in-frame clones and misses some; the assay was immunoSEQ multiplex PCR. The sample consists of tens of thousands of clones, approximately 88% of them appearing once. Sequencing was performed on Tregs sorted from blood. The receptors originated from a human donor in good health. Both conserved end residues are part of each CDR3. A D gene is named only where the DNA matches it firmly. The size entry is marked missing in some rows and otherwise reads once, few, many or a size class.

j_gene	v_gene	d_gene	abundance	CDR3nt	CDR3aa
TRBJ2-3	TRBV7-2	-	-	TGTGCCAGCAGCCTTCTGCGGCCCGGAGATACGCAGTATTTT	CASSLLRPGDTQYF
TRBJ2-2	TRBV7-7	TRBD2	-	TGTGCCAGCAGCCCCCGCACTAGCGGGGGGACCGGGGAGCTGTTTTTT	CASSPRTSGGTGELFF
TRBJ2-7	TRBV28	TRBD2	-	TGTGCCAGCAGTTTACTAGCGGGGGATTCCTACGAGCAGTACTTC	CASSLLAGDSYEQYF
TRBJ2-1	TRBV9	-	-	TGTGCCAGCAGCGTAGGAGGTCGTCAGGGCGTCTACAATGAGCAGTTCTTC	CASSVGGRQGVYNEQFF
TRBJ1-2	TRBV9	TRBD1	-	TGTGCCAGCAGCGCCCGGACAGGCGCGAGTGGCTACACCTTC	CASSARTGASGYTF
TRBJ1-2	TRBV6-1	TRBD1	few	TGTGCCAGCAGTGGGTGGACAGGGAATGGCTACACCTTC	CASSGWTGNGYTF
TRBJ2-5	TRBV27	-	once	TGTGCCAGCAGTTTATCCGACCTGGAGACCCAGTACTTC	CASSLSDLETQYF
TRBJ2-7	TRBV5-1	TRBD2	-	TGCGCCAGCAGCTCACTAGCGGGGGGGCCCTACGAGCAGTACTTC	CASSSLAGGPYEQYF
TRBJ1-2	TRBV4-1	-	-	TGCGCCAGCAGCCAAGCATGGGGGGAATGCGCCTTC	CASSQAWGECAF
TRBJ2-7	TRBV7-2	-	-	TGTGCCAGCAGCTTAGGGCAGACTCCCTACGAGCAGTACTTC	CASSLGQTPYEQYF
TRBJ2-2	TRBV6-4	-	few	TGTGCCAGCAGTGAGGGGGACAACACCGGGGAGCTGTTTTTT	CASSEGDNTGELFF
TRBJ2-3	TRBV7-9	-	-	TGTGCCAGCAGCTTAGGGCTAGGGGGAGATACGCAGTATTTT	CASSLGLGGDTQYF
TRBJ2-2	TRBV28	TRBD1	-	TGTGCCAGCAGTTTAATCTCCGGGACAGGGGTCACCGGGGAGCTGTTTTTT	CASSLISGTGVTGELFF
TRBJ1-5	TRBV28	-	few	TGTGCCAGCAGTTTATTTGACAGCTCCAATCAGCCCCAGCATTTT	CASSLFDSSNQPQHF
TRBJ2-3	TRBV5-1	TRBD2	-	TGCGCCAGCAGCTTCGCGACTAGCGGGGGGTCAGATACGCAGTATTTT	CASSFATSGGSDTQYF
TRBJ2-5	TRBV7-3	-	few	TGTGCCAGCAGCTTGGACTGGGGGACGGAGACCCAGTACTTC	CASSLDWGTETQYF
TRBJ1-6	TRBV18	TRBD1	-	TGTGCCAGCTCACACGAGACAGGGAGGTCACCCCTCCACTTT	CASSHETGRSPLHF
TRBJ1-4	TRBV10-2	TRBD1	-	TGCGCCAGCAGTGAGGGGGACAGGGTCGGTGAAAAACTGTTTTTT	CASSEGDRVGEKLFF
TRBJ1-1	TRBV7-9	TRBD1	-	TGTGCCAGCAGCTTCTACAGGGGGGCGGTTACTGAAGCTTTCTTT	CASSFYRGAVTEAFF
TRBJ2-5	TRBV27	-	-	TGTGCCAGCAGGTCCAAGGGCTACGAGACCCAGTACTTC	CASRSKGYETQYF
TRBJ2-5	TRBV11-2	-	-	TGTGCCAGCAGCTTCGGGCTACAAGAGACCCAGTACTTC	CASSFGLQETQYF
TRBJ2-3	TRBV6-4	TRBD2	few	TGTGCCAGCAGTGCCAGCGGGGGGCGCGAAGATACGCAGTATTTT	CASSASGGREDTQYF
TRBJ2-2	TRBV5-1	-	-	TGCGCCAGCAGCTCCTCACCGAACACCGGGGAGCTGTTTTTT	CASSSSPNTGELFF
TRBJ2-7	TRBV6-1	TRBD2	-	TGTGCCAGCATTCTAGCGGGGGGGCCGCGGGAGCAGTACTTC	CASILAGGPREQYF
TRBJ1-5	TRBV11-2	-	-	TGTGCCAGCAGCTTAGGCGCTTCCGGCAATCAGCCCCAGCATTTT	CASSLGASGNQPQHF
TRBJ1-2	TRBV6-4	-	-	TGTGCCAGCAGTGACTCAGGGGGGCTCTATGGCTACACCTTC	CASSDSGGLYGYTF
TRBJ2-7	TRBV5-1	TRBD2	-	TGCGCCAGCAGGGGGGGGAGCTCCTACGAGCAGTACTTC	CASRGGSSYEQYF
TRBJ1-5	TRBV28	-	-	TGTGCCAGCAGTCCTCACTTGAGGCTAACTGGTCAGCCCCAGCATTTT	CASSPHLRLTGQPQHF
TRBJ1-2	TRBV5-4	-	-	TGTGCCAGCAGCTCGGCCCTAGAATATGGCTACACCTTC	CASSSALEYGYTF
TRBJ1-2	TRBV5-1	-	-	TGCGCCAGCAGCTTGACAGGGCTCTATGGCTACACCTTC	CASSLTGLYGYTF
TRBJ1-1	TRBV7-3	-	-	TGTGCCAGCAGCTTAACGCAGGCGAACACTGAAGCTTTCTTT	CASSLTQANTEAFF
TRBJ2-7	TRBV5-6	-	-	TGTGCCAGCAGCTTGGTGGACGAGCAGTACTTC	CASSLVDEQYF
TRBJ2-2	TRBV6-5	-	once	TGTGCCAGCACCAAGAACACCGGGGAGCTGTTTTTT	CASTKNTGELFF
TRBJ2-1	TRBV5-1	TRBD2	few	TGCGCCAGCAGACAGCGGGGAGACAATGAGCAGTTCTTC	CASRQRGDNEQFF
TRBJ2-1	TRBV7-9	-	-	TGTGCCAGCAGTCCTTTTGGACTACTGAATGAGCAGTTCTTC	CASSPFGLLNEQFF
TRBJ2-1	TRBV6-1	TRBD2	-	TGTGCCAGCAGGCGAGGACTAGCCGTTGACAATGAGCAGTTCTTC	CASRRGLAVDNEQFF
TRBJ2-7	TRBV27	TRBD2	-	TGTGCCAGCAGTCCGAGACTAGCGGCCCCCTACGAGCAGTACTTC	CASSPRLAAPYEQYF
TRBJ1-1	TRBV7-3	-	-	TGTGCCAGCAGCTTATTGCCGAACACTGAAGCTTTCTTT	CASSLLPNTEAFF
TRBJ2-1	TRBV27	-	-	TGTGCCAGCAGTTCACTAGGGGACTACAATGAGCAGTTCTTC	CASSSLGDYNEQFF
TRBJ2-4	TRBV6-1	-	-	TGTGCCAGCAGTGAAGACCCAGGCCTAGCCAAAAACATTCAGTACTTC	CASSEDPGLAKNIQYF
TRBJ2-6	TRBV6-5	-	-	TGTGCCACCATGGGGTCTAGGGCTGGGGCCAACGTCCTGACTTTC	CATMGSRAGANVLTF
TRBJ2-7	TRBV5-1	TRBD1	-	TGCGCCAGCAGGCCCGACAGGGCTCACGAGCAGTACTTC	CASRPDRAHEQYF
TRBJ2-2	TRBV5-1	-	-	TGCGCCAGCAGCTCCCTCTCGACGAGGAACACCGGGGAGCTGTTTTTT	CASSSLSTRNTGELFF